These T cell receptor beta chains were read from a single sample in a study of blood T cells in healthy people across ages. TCRdb fed the 5' RACE reads into MiXCR, producing one record per CDR3 protein. Of hundreds of thousands of distinct CDR3 sequences detected, roughly 27% appear once; the ten largest clones hold 25% to 30%. The sequenced material came from blood. These receptors came from a woman in her 70s in good health. Both conserved end residues are part of each CDR3. The D gene is left open where the match is weak. Where a row states a size, it is once, few, many or the class of an expanded clone; other rows omit it.

>few|TRBV20-1|TRBD1|TRBJ1-2
TGCAGTGCTAGAGCCCGGACAGGGAAATCCCTATATGGCTACACCTTC
CSARARTGKSLYGYTF
>NA|TRBV29-1|NA|TRBJ2-5
TGCAGCGCAGATCAGGGGTGGACCCAGTACTTC
CSADQGWTQYF
>NA|TRBV12-3/TRBV12-4|TRBD1|TRBJ1-4
TGTGCCAGCACCTCAACAGGGGGCTTTGAAAAACTGTTTTTT
CASTSTGGFEKLFF
>few|TRBV20-1|NA|TRBJ2-1
TGCAGTGCTAGTCTACCTCTCGGGCCGGGGTGGGGTAATGAGCAGTTCTTC
CSASLPLGPGWGNEQFF
>NA|TRBV7-9|NA|TRBJ1-1
TGTGCCAGCAGCCTCCCTGGGGGTGGCACTGAAGCTTTCTTT
CASSLPGGGTEAFF
>NA|TRBV12-3/TRBV12-4|TRBD2|TRBJ2-5
TGTGCCAGCAGTCCCGCTAGCGGGGGGATACAAGAGACCCAGTACTTC
CASSPASGGIQETQYF
>many|TRBV7-9|NA|TRBJ2-7
TGTGCCAGCAGCTTAGGTTTTGGCAGGATCGAGGCCAGCTCCTACGAGCAGTACTTC
CASSLGFGRIEASSYEQYF
>few|TRBV6-2/TRBV6-3|NA|TRBJ1-5
TGTGCCAGCAGCCCTAGGACGGCATATAGCAATCAGCCCCAGCATTTT
CASSPRTAYSNQPQHF
>NA|TRBV6-2/TRBV6-3|NA|TRBJ2-1
TGTGCCAGCAGTTTTGGGAGTTTCTTTGCCCCGGGGGAGCAGTTCTTC
CASSFGSFFAPGEQFF
>NA|TRBV28|NA|TRBJ1-2
TGTGCCAGCAGTTTGGATAGACAGCCGGGGGGCTACACCTTC
CASSLDRQPGGYTF
>NA|TRBV29-1|NA|TRBJ2-5
TGCAGCGCCAAGTACCTCCTAGGGGAGACCCAGTACTTC
CSAKYLLGETQYF
>NA|TRBV12-3/TRBV12-4|TRBD1|TRBJ1-1
TGTGCCAGCAGTCTCAGGGGGTCGAACACTGAAGCTTTCTTT
CASSLRGSNTEAFF
>NA|TRBV10-3|NA|TRBJ2-5
TGTGCCATCAGTGGCCTCGGGGATACCCAGTACTTC
CAISGLGDTQYF
>NA|TRBV29-1|TRBD2|TRBJ2-4
TGCAGCGTCGGACTAGCGGGAGGGAACATTCAGTACTTC
CSVGLAGGNIQYF
>NA|TRBV27|NA|TRBJ2-1
TGTGCCAGCAGTTTATCCCTCGCGGGATACAATGAGCAGTTCTTC
CASSLSLAGYNEQFF
>few|TRBV12-3/TRBV12-4|NA|TRBJ1-1
TGTGCCAGCAGTATGGGGGGGACTGAAGCTTTCTTT
CASSMGGTEAFF
>many|TRBV7-8|TRBD1|TRBJ1-2
TGTGCCAGCAGTCAATCCCCTACAGGGGACTATGGCTACACCTTC
CASSQSPTGDYGYTF
>NA|TRBV5-4|TRBD2|TRBJ2-7
TGTGCCAGCAGCGTGACTAGCGGGAGTTCAGGTCGCGAGCAGTACTTC
CASSVTSGSSGREQYF
>NA|TRBV24-1|TRBD1|TRBJ2-1
TGTGCCACCAGTGTTCCCGGGGGACAGGCACCCAATGAGCAGTTCTTC
CATSVPGGQAPNEQFF
>NA|TRBV12-3/TRBV12-4|NA|TRBJ1-1
TGTGCCAGCAGTTTCGGCCCCCGGGTGGCGGCTTTCTTT
CASSFGPRVAAFF
>NA|TRBV27|NA|TRBJ2-5
TGTGCCAGCAGTTTTCGGATTACCAGCCAAGAGACCCAGTACTTC
CASSFRITSQETQYF
>NA|TRBV27|NA|TRBJ1-2
TGTGCCAGCAGTTTGACTCCCGGTGGGCAGGGGTTTGGCTACACCTTC
CASSLTPGGQGFGYTF
>few|TRBV20-1|TRBD1|TRBJ2-5
TGCAGTGCTTACGTCTACAGGGGCACGGAGACCCAGTACTTC
CSAYVYRGTETQYF
>NA|TRBV29-1|TRBD2|TRBJ2-3
TGCAGCGTCGCAGGTTTCGAGCGGGAGCGTTCAGATACGCAGTATTTT
CSVAGFERERSDTQYF
>NA|TRBV20-1|TRBD2|TRBJ2-3
TGCAGTGCCCCTAAAGACGGGGGGGCATCAGATACGCAGTATTTT
CSAPKDGGASDTQYF
>few|TRBV7-3|TRBD2|TRBJ2-1
TGTGCCAGCAGCTTAACGGGACTAGCGGGAAGCAATGAGCAGTTCTTC
CASSLTGLAGSNEQFF
>once|TRBV28|NA|TRBJ1-3
TGTGCCAGCAGGATACAGGCGGCAAACACCATATATTTT
CASRIQAANTIYF
>NA|TRBV19|TRBD1|TRBJ1-2
TGTGCCAGTAGCCGACAGGGGGATGGCTACACCTTC
CASSRQGDGYTF
>NA|TRBV24-1|NA|TRBJ2-5
TGTGCCACCAGTGATTTAGGCGGGGCCGACTCGGAGACCCAGTACTTC
CATSDLGGADSETQYF
>once|TRBV20-1|NA|TRBJ2-1
TGCAGTGCTAGAGCGGACAGATCCTACAATGAGCAGTTCTTC
CSARADRSYNEQFF
>NA|TRBV28|TRBD1|TRBJ1-3
TGTGCCAGCGGGACAGGGGGTCCTAGGAGAAACACCATATATTTT
CASGTGGPRRNTIYF
>NA|TRBV12-3/TRBV12-4|TRBD1|TRBJ1-5
TGTGCCAGCAGTGTCGGGACAGGGGCTTTACAGCCCCAGCATTTT
CASSVGTGALQPQHF
>NA|TRBV28|NA|TRBJ1-2
TGTGCCAGCGGCGATTTCTCTGGTCGCGGCTACACCTTC
CASGDFSGRGYTF
>few|TRBV6-6|TRBD1|TRBJ1-1
TGTGCCAGCAGAAGACAGGGGTCGGACACTGAAGCTTTCTTT
CASRRQGSDTEAFF
>once|TRBV5-1|NA|TRBJ2-6
TGTGCCAGCTCGATTGGATCTGGGGCCAACGTCCTGACTTTC
CASSIGSGANVLTF
>NA|TRBV12-3/TRBV12-4|NA|TRBJ2-3
TGTGCAAGTGGCTTTTACGGTGCAGATACGCAGTATTTT
CASGFYGADTQYF
>few|TRBV5-1|NA|TRBJ2-1
TGCGCCAGCAGCTCAGGAGGGCCGTACAATGAGCAGTTCTTC
CASSSGGPYNEQFF
>few|TRBV29-1|TRBD2|TRBJ2-1
TGCAGCGTTGAAGTTGGGCTAGCGGGAGGGTCTGGGCAGTTCTTC
CSVEVGLAGGSGQFF
>NA|TRBV7-9|NA|TRBJ2-1
TGTGCCAGCAGCTTGACTTTGGCTGAGCAGTTCTTC
CASSLTLAEQFF
>few|TRBV7-9|NA|TRBJ2-2
TGTGCCAGCAGCTTATTGTTTGGAGCGGCGAACACCGGGGAGCTGTTTTTT
CASSLLFGAANTGELFF
>NA|TRBV12-3/TRBV12-4|TRBD2|TRBJ2-1
TGTGCCAGCAGATATGAAACTAGCGGGAGAGGGGCTGAGCAGTTCTTC
CASRYETSGRGAEQFF
>NA|TRBV6-6|TRBD2|TRBJ2-7
TGTGCCAGCAGTTCCACGGGACTAGCGGGATACTACGAGCAGTACTTC
CASSSTGLAGYYEQYF
>NA|TRBV6-2/TRBV6-3|TRBD2|TRBJ2-1
TGTGCCAGCAGTCCAGGGACTAGCGGGAGTAGAAATGAGCAGTTCTTC
CASSPGTSGSRNEQFF
>few|TRBV19|NA|TRBJ1-1
TGTGCCAGTAGTATCGGGGGTCGACGGGGAGGAACTGAAGCTTTCTTT
CASSIGGRRGGTEAFF
>NA|TRBV20-1|NA|TRBJ1-1
TGCAGTGCTAGCCCCATCGACAGGACGACTGAAGCTTTCTTT
CSASPIDRTTEAFF
>few|TRBV18|NA|TRBJ2-5
TGTGCCAGCTCACCACTGAGGCGGTCAGAGACCCAGCACTTC
CASSPLRRSETQHF
>NA|TRBV25-1|NA|TRBJ2-1
TGTGCCAGCAGTGAATCCCCGAAGGTAGAGCAGTTCTTC
CASSESPKVEQFF
>few|TRBV29-1|NA|TRBJ2-7
TGCAGCGTTCTAGCGCCCTCCTACGAGCAGTACTTC
CSVLAPSYEQYF
>NA|TRBV18|NA|TRBJ2-1
TGTGCCAGCTCACCGGACGGCTACAATGAGCAGTTCTTC
CASSPDGYNEQFF
>NA|TRBV12-3/TRBV12-4|NA|TRBJ2-7
TGTGCCAGCAGTCCTGACCGGAGCGAGCAGTACTTC
CASSPDRSEQYF
>once|TRBV20-1|TRBD1|TRBJ2-7
TGCAGTGCTAGATCGACACGACAGGGGGCCTTCTCCTACGAGCAGTACTTC
CSARSTRQGAFSYEQYF
>many|TRBV7-3|TRBD2|TRBJ2-3
TGTGCCAGCAGCTTAACACTAGCGGGAGTGGATACGCAGTATTTT
CASSLTLAGVDTQYF
>NA|TRBV11-2|NA|TRBJ2-1
TGTGCCAGCAGCTTAGAGGGCGGGGTTGGCGAGCAGTTCTTC
CASSLEGGVGEQFF
>NA|TRBV4-3|NA|TRBJ1-5
TGCGCCAGCAGCCAAGATGTAGGTAATAGCAATCAGCCCCAGCATTTT
CASSQDVGNSNQPQHF
>NA|TRBV20-1|NA|TRBJ2-7
TGCAGTGCTAGTGGCCCTGATTACGAGCAGTACTTC
CSASGPDYEQYF
>NA|TRBV6-2/TRBV6-3|TRBD1|TRBJ2-7
TGTGCCAGCAATCCCGGACAGGGGACGGCATACGAGCAGTACTTC
CASNPGQGTAYEQYF
>NA|TRBV5-1|NA|TRBJ2-3
TGCGCCAGCAGCTTAATAGCGGTTCAAGGAACACATACGCAGTATTTT
CASSLIAVQGTHTQYF
>few|TRBV29-1|NA|TRBJ2-7
TGCAGCGTGTTCCTTGCGGCTACCTACGAGCAGTACTTC
CSVFLAATYEQYF
>few|TRBV6-5|NA|TRBJ1-1
TGTGCCAGCAGTTACGGGGGACTCATGAACACTGAAGCTTTCTTT
CASSYGGLMNTEAFF
>NA|TRBV3-1|TRBD2|TRBJ2-5
TGTGCCAGCAGCCCGTTTAGCGGGAGGGCCGGTGAGACCCAGTACTTC
CASSPFSGRAGETQYF